The present T cell receptor (beta chain) was sequenced within a study of CD8 T cells in ankylosing spondylitis. Study results and limitations: Matched synovial fluid from ankylosing spondylitis patients was reported to be enriched for disease-linked clones. A number of the motif variants had already been described in reactive arthritis synovial fluid and blood. A motif in TCR beta, a set of roughly eight highly homologous variants, appeared characteristic of ankylosing spondylitis blood. Disease-linked clones bore a CD8+ phenotype, appearing relatively rarely in peripheral blood.

Quantitative 5'-RACE with molecular barcodes generated TCR beta libraries. TCRdb redid the calling of the 5' RACE reads with MiXCR, one entry per CDR3 protein. The table includes 750,000 to 850,000 distinct CDR3 sequences, roughly 10% detected once. A word on this clonotype: No antigen is known for it. Because the CDR3 is missing its conserved closing phenylalanine or tryptophan, this is likely a read error.

The germline gives CDR1 SGHTA, CDR2 FQGNSA. V was pared by 2 bases and J by 11 bases, with 12 bases between. The length of the CDR3 is 12 residues. J is TRBJ1-1 and V is TRBV7-2; tentatively, D is TRBD1 (6 bases). Source material: blood, either unsorted or a sorted T cell fraction (not recorded which). This clonotype originated in a male donor with ankylosing spondylitis. CDR3 region: CASSLQGKLAFL. The CDR3 DNA sequence: TGTGCCAGCAGCTTACAGGGGAAGTTGGCTTTCCTT.